Below are 24 T cell receptor beta chains sequenced from a single sample in a study of OX40 agonist ivuxolimab in advanced cancers. Data came from immunoSEQ multiplex PCR; TCRdb stores just in-frame clones and leaves some out. This table has about 110,000 clones, 91% appearing once. The source material was CD4+ or CD8+ T cells sorted from blood, sampled in a trial of the OX40 agonist ivuxolimab. These receptors originate from an adult with an advanced solid tumor such as melanoma, head and neck, liver or kidney cancer.

About this clone: The sample holds other DNA sequences that translate to the same CDR3. The chain is built from TRBV5-1 and TRBJ2-3; D is unresolved. Deletions cut 0 bases from V and 1 base from J, with 9 bases between. This CDR3 has 15 residues. Germline CDR1 and CDR2: SGHRS and YFSETQ. CDR3 DNA sequence: TGCGCCAGCAGCTTGGGGCTTGCTGGCACAGATACGCAGTATTTT. Its protein is CASSLGLAGTDTQYF.

This chain uses TRBV27 with TRBJ2-5; a possible D gene is TRBD2 (5 bases). V was cut by 4 bases and J by 0 bases, with 12 bases left in between. From germline, CDR1 is MNHEY and CDR2 SMNVEV (reference sequence). CDR3 length equals 15 residues. CDR3 in amino acids: CASSSQRLYQETQYF. The DNA of the CDR3 is TGTGCCAGCAGTTCCCAGCGGTTGTACCAAGAGACCCAGTACTTC.

This chain's CDR3 is CASSLRTGSNYGYTF. CDR3 sequence (DNA): TGTGCCAGTAGCCTCAGGACAGGCAGCAACTATGGCTACACCTTC. The J gene is TRBJ1-2, the V gene TRBV19; TRBD1 agrees at 7 bases. The CDR3 sequence is 15 residues long. V lost 6 bases to trimming and J lost 2 bases; unmatched junction nucleotides: 9. Germline CDR1 reads LNHDA; CDR2 reads SQIVND (reference sequence).

V is TRBV18 and J is TRBJ1-2; D ambiguous. This CDR3 has 15 amino acids. V lost 3 bases, J lost 8 bases, and 19 bases lay in between. Germline V CDR1 and CDR2: KGHSH, LQKENI. This CDR3 reads CASSPPGAPWMGYTF. The CDR3 DNA is TGTGCCAGCTCACCCCCGGGAGCCCCGTGGATGGGCTACACCTTC.

J is TRBJ2-1 and V is TRBV6-1; 9 bases fit TRBD2. V lost 2 bases to trimming and J lost 3 bases; unmatched junction nucleotides: 11. The CDR3 covers 18 residues. Looked up from germline, CDR1 is MNHNS and CDR2 is SASEGT. This CDR3 reads CASSEYFGLAGIYNEQFF. The DNA of the CDR3 is TGTGCCAGCAGTGAATATTTTGGGCTAGCGGGAATCTACAATGAGCAGTTCTTC.

This clone was seen a few times. J is TRBJ1-1 and V is TRBV30; D call uncertain. Looked up from germline, CDR1 is GTSNPN and CDR2 is SVGIG (reference sequence). The CDR3 spans 13 residues. Between the trimmed V and J ends, which lost 4 bases and 3 bases, there was a span of 12 bases. CDR3: CAWMAGTHTEAFF. As DNA, the CDR3 is TGTGCCTGGATGGCAGGAACCCACACTGAAGCTTTCTTT.

This clone has just one count. Different DNA sequences within this sample yield the same CDR3. The rearrangement joins TRBV6-5 to TRBJ1-2; maybe TRBD1 (6 bases). V lost 0 bases, J lost 7 bases, and 9 bases lay in between. This CDR3 contains 13 residues. The germline gives CDR1 MNHEY, CDR2 SVGAGI. The CDR3 nucleotides read TGTGCCAGCAGTTACTCCCAGGGGAGTGGCTACACCTTC. Its protein product is CASSYSQGSGYTF.

V usage is TRBV5-8 and J usage is TRBJ2-3; 7 bases match TRBD1. V lost 4 bases to trimming and J lost 3 bases; unmatched junction nucleotides: 8. The germline V gene has CDR1 SGHTS and CDR2 YDEGEE. This CDR3 spans 15 amino acids. This CDR3 reads CASSVDRLVTDTQYF. DNA for the CDR3: TGTGCCAGCAGCGTGGACAGGCTAGTGACAGATACGCAGTATTTT.

The rearrangement joins TRBV11-2 to TRBJ2-7; D is undetermined. Germline V gene lookup returns CDR1 SGHAT and CDR2 FQNNGV. The CDR3 runs to 15 residues. V was trimmed by 5 bases and J by 2 bases, leaving 16 bases between them. The CDR3, as DNA: TGTGCCAGCAGCCCCCAGCCGACACCGACCTACGAGCAGTACTTC. Translating it yields CASSPQPTPTYEQYF.

The chain couples TRBV5-6 to TRBJ2-3; TRBD1 matches 9 bases. The trim removed 1 base at V and 5 bases at J, leaving 11 bases unmatched. The CDR3 sequence is 17 residues long. Germline assignment: CDR1 SGHDT and CDR2 YYEEEE. The CDR3 DNA is TGTGCCAGCAGCTTGTCCCGGACAGGGGTTTATGGAGATACGCAGTATTTT. This sequence encodes CASSLSRTGVYGDTQYF. Together with reference TRBV5-6 and TRBJ2-3, the CDR3 gives the full variable domain: DAGVTQSPTHLIKTRGQQVTLRCSPKSGHDTVSWYQQALGQGPQFIFQYYEEEERQRGNFPDRFSGHQFPNYSSELNVNALLLGDSALYLCASSLSRTGVYGDTQYFGPGTRLTVL.

This clone was seen only once. The chain carries TRBV10-3 and TRBJ2-3; D gene unclear. V gave up 0 bases and J gave up 6 bases, with 19 bases separating them. This CDR3 is built from 17 residues. Germline V gene lookup returns CDR1 ENHRY and CDR2 SYGVKD. CDR3 sequence: CAISESKGAPLGDTQYF. The CDR3 nucleotides are TGTGCCATCAGTGAGTCGAAAGGAGCCCCCCTCGGGGATACGCAGTATTTT.

The chain links TRBV10-3 to TRBJ2-1, with D maybe TRBD2 (5 bases). Looked up from germline, CDR1 is ENHRY and CDR2 is SYGVKD. CDR3 length: 13 amino acids. Between the trimmed V and J ends, which lost 10 bases and 5 bases, there was a span of 15 bases. CDR3 sequence (DNA): TGTGCCACTCCGGCTAGCTTTAACAATGAGCAGTTCTTC. Residues: CATPASFNNEQFF.

The chain employs TRBV19 and TRBJ2-1, with 9 bases lining up with TRBD2. This CDR3 is 16 amino acids long. Germline V lookup: CDR1 LNHDA, CDR2 SQIVND (reference sequence). V dropped 3 bases and J dropped 5; count of bases not matched to a gene: 8. The CDR3 DNA reads TGTGCCAGTAGTATGTTAGTAGCGGGAGTCGACAATGAGCAGTTCTTC. Protein: CASSMLVAGVDNEQFF.

The rearrangement joins TRBV7-2 to TRBJ2-5; D gene uncertain. V lost 5 bases and J 7 bases, leaving 11 bases between the germline ends. The CDR3 is made up of 12 amino acids. Germline V lookup: CDR1 SGHTA, CDR2 FQGNSA. CDR3 amino acids: CASSPTSGTQYF. CDR3 nucleotides: TGTGCCAGCAGCCCAACGTCAGGGACCCAGTACTTC.

This rearrangement joins TRBV10-1 to TRBJ2-5, with TRBD2 matching 8 bases. Germline V CDR1 and CDR2: WNHNN, SYGVQD (reference sequence). Trimming took 7 bases from V and 3 from J; bases not matched to a gene: 4. The CDR3 has 13 amino acids. This CDR3 reads CASNSGDEETQYF. CDR3 DNA: TGCGCCAGCAATAGCGGGGATGAAGAGACCCAGTACTTC.

This clone has just a few counts. The V gene is TRBV9, the J gene TRBJ1-2, with 8 bases aligning to TRBD1. The CDR3 contains 15 residues. Germline V lookup: CDR1 SGDLS, CDR2 YYNGEE. V lost 4 bases, J lost 2 bases, and 7 bases stayed unmatched. The CDR3 DNA is TGTGCCAGCAGCAAGGGACAGGCGGAAAACTATGGCTACACCTTC. Residues: CASSKGQAENYGYTF.

The V gene is TRBV7-3, the J gene TRBJ2-5, with D hard to call. Trimming stripped 5 bases from V and 2 bases from J, with 9 bases between. There are 13 residues in the CDR3. Per germline, CDR1 SGHTA and CDR2 FQGTGA. In DNA, the CDR3 is TGTGCCAGCAGCCCATCCCCTCAAGAGACCCAGTACTTC. Translation gives CASSPSPQETQYF. The whole variable domain, filled in from reference TRBV7-3 and TRBJ2-5, reads GAGVSQTPSNKVTEKGKYVELRCDPISGHTALYWYRQSLGQGPEFLIYFQGTGAADDSGLPNDRFFAVRPEGSVSTLKIQRTERGDSAVYLCASSPSPQETQYFGPGTRLLVL.

This clone has just a few counts. The chain is built from TRBV4-1 and TRBJ1-5; the D is unclear. V lost 0 bases, J lost 8 bases, and 8 bases lay in between. The CDR3 sequence is 13 residues long. Germline loops: CDR1 MGHRA, CDR2 YSYEKL. The CDR3 DNA reads TGCGCCAGCAGCCAAGAGGGTTGGGAGCCCCAGCATTTT. It is translated as CASSQEGWEPQHF.

This chain links TRBV27 with TRBJ2-5; 7 bases fit TRBD2. Germline CDR1 reads MNHEY; CDR2 reads SMNVEV (reference sequence). V dropped 2 bases and J dropped 4; count of bases not matched to a gene: 4. CDR3 size: 14 residues. Written as DNA, the CDR3 is TGTGCCAGCAGTTTAGCGGGGGTAGGAGAGACCCAGTACTTC. Its translation is CASSLAGVGETQYF.

This clone was recorded once. CDR3 sequence: CASSPETGLGYGEQYF. CDR3 coding DNA: TGTGCCAGTAGTCCCGAAACAGGGTTAGGTTATGGCGAGCAGTACTTC. V gene TRBV19 combines with J gene TRBJ2-7; D possibly corresponds to TRBD1 (6 bases). Deletions cut 5 bases from V and 6 bases from J, with 23 bases between. This CDR3 has 16 residues. Germline assignment: CDR1 LNHDA and CDR2 SQIVND (reference sequence).

The V call is TRBV28, the J call TRBJ1-1, with D perhaps TRBD1 (6 bases). The CDR3 is 13 amino acids. Trimming shortened V by 9 bases and J by 1 base, and 12 bases separated the two germline ends. CDR1 and CDR2 from the germline V gene are MDHEN and SYDVKM. CDR3 protein: CASSGHQNTEAFF. The CDR3 region has the DNA TGTGCCAGTTCGGGACACCAGAACACTGAAGCTTTCTTT.

This chain joins TRBV7-9 and TRBJ1-1; perhaps TRBD1 as D (6 bases). This CDR3 comprises 14 residues. V lost 8 bases to trimming and J lost 3 bases, with 16 bases between them. The germline V gene encodes CDR1 SEHNR and CDR2 FQNEAQ (reference sequence). CDR3 nucleotide sequence: TGTGCCAGCCAGCTTGCAGGGGAATACACTGAAGCTTTCTTT. Translated: CASQLAGEYTEAFF.

The chain recombines TRBV5-4 with TRBJ1-1, with D hard to call. The CDR3 is 13 amino acids. With 4 bases removed from V and 6 bases from J, the gap between germline ends came to 13 bases. CDR1 is SGHNT, CDR2 YYREEE, per germline (reference sequence). CDR3 amino acids: CASSKVVGSEAFF. DNA for the CDR3: TGTGCCAGCAGCAAAGTTGTAGGGTCTGAAGCTTTCTTT.

This clone was seen only a few times. The chain uses TRBV5-1 and TRBJ1-2, with D perhaps TRBD1 (5 bases). This CDR3 spans 12 amino acids. Looked up from germline, CDR1 is SGHRS and CDR2 is YFSETQ. V lost 0 bases and J 13 bases, leaving 13 bases between the germline ends. DNA of the CDR3: TGCGCCAGCAGCTTGGCTCAGGGCCATCCCACCTTC. It translates to CASSLAQGHPTF.